A single sample is the source of the 29 T cell receptor beta chains below, sequenced in a study of fetal regulatory T cell absence and autoimmunity. TCRdb keeps only in-frame clones here, not all; method: immunoSEQ multiplex PCR. The sample has 45,000 to 50,000 clones, about 86% seen once. The source material was cord blood. These receptor sequences come from a newborn boy with IPEX syndrome.

The chain couples TRBV7-9 to TRBJ2-5; 14 bases match TRBD2. The CDR3 loop spans 16 amino acids. Per germline, CDR1 SEHNR and CDR2 FQNEAQ (reference sequence). Trimming removed 3 bases from V and 5 bases from J; junction bases left unmatched: 5. The CDR3 bases are TGTGCCAGCAGCTTTCCGACTAGCGGGGGGGCGGAGACCCAGTACTTC. Translation gives CASSFPTSGGAETQYF. The full variable domain, its missing parts supplied by reference TRBV7-9 and TRBJ2-5, is DTGVSQNPRHKITKRGQNVTFRCDPISEHNRLYWYRQTLGQGPEFLTYFQNEAQLEKSRLLSDRFSAERPKGSFSTLEIQRTEQGDSAMYLCASSFPTSGGAETQYFGPGTRLLVL.

The chain joins TRBV6-6 to TRBJ2-7, with no clear D. Germline values: CDR1 MNHNY, CDR2 SVGAGI (reference sequence). The V end was cut by 2 bases, the J end by 5 bases, with 4 bases between. The CDR3 length is 11 residues. The CDR3, as DNA: TGTGCCAGCAGTTACCACCACGAGCAGTACTTC. Translated: CASSYHHEQYF.

The CDR3 DNA reads as TGTGCCAGCAGCTTAGGGGCAGGACAGAGTTACGAGCAGTACTTC. As protein: CASSLGAGQSYEQYF. This chain connects TRBV11-3 to TRBJ2-7; TRBD1 might be the D (6 bases). In germline, CDR1 is SGHNT, CDR2 YENEEA. V was cut by 1 base and J by 4 bases, with 14 bases left in between. This CDR3 region has 15 residues.

The chain uses TRBV27 and TRBJ1-4; possible D gene TRBD1, 6 bases. Trimming cost V 6 bases and J 8 bases, with 13 bases left between them. CDR3 length: 13 amino acids. The germline V gene has CDR1 MNHEY and CDR2 SMNVEV (reference sequence). CDR3 amino acids: CASRAGRGEKLFF. CDR3 bases: TGTGCCAGCAGGGCAGGGAGGGGGGAAAAACTGTTTTTT.

This clone showed up just once. This chain connects TRBV6-5 to TRBJ1-2, with 7 bases aligning to TRBD1. Germline-derived CDR1 and CDR2 are MNHEY and SVGAGI. The CDR3 is 13 amino acids. V dropped 6 bases and J dropped 3; count of bases not matched to a gene: 4. Here the CDR3 reads CASSRQGDYGYTF. Here the CDR3 DNA reads TGTGCCAGCAGCCGACAGGGTGACTATGGCTACACCTTC.

The chain employs TRBV21-1 and TRBJ2-7; the DNA was not used to check the table's D call, TRBD1. TRBV21-1 is termed a pseudogene. The CDR3 is 21 residues long. The CDR3 is CASSKPRKAPPDSNSTYEQYF. For the CDR3, the DNA is TGTGCCAGCAGCAAACCCCGTAAAGCCCCCCCGGACAGTAACTCAACCTACGAGCAGTACTTC.

This clone was seen only a few times. This chain links TRBV7-8 with TRBJ1-5; D gene unclear. The germline CDR1 and CDR2 sequences are SGHVS and FQNEAQ. The CDR3 length is 12 residues. V lost 2 bases and J lost 6, with 5 bases in between. The CDR3 region has the DNA TGTGCCAGCAGCTTACCCAGTCAGCCCCAGCATTTT. Amino acid sequence: CASSLPSQPQHF.

The V gene is TRBV6-7, the J gene TRBJ1-6, with TRBD1 as a possible D gene (6 bases). TRBV6-7 is assigned to the ORF class and has an uncertain function. The CDR3 runs 18 residues. The ends were cut back, 5 bases at V and 7 bases at J, with 24 bases in the middle. The CDR3 protein is CASSLDRTHNTENSPLHF. DNA for the CDR3: TGTGCCAGCAGTCTAGACAGGACTCATAATACCGAAAATTCACCCCTCCACTTT.

J is TRBJ2-5 and V is TRBV16; 7 positions agree with TRBD1. V was pared by 7 bases and J by 5 bases, with 4 bases of the junction left unmatched. The germline V gene has CDR1 KGHSY and CDR2 FQNENV. The CDR3 loop spans 12 amino acids. The CDR3 DNA sequence: TGTGCCAGCACACGACAGGGCGAGACCCAGTACTTC. Translating gives CASTRQGETQYF.

This clone was seen only a few times. This chain links TRBV9 with TRBJ1-6; 11 positions match TRBD1. J gave up 8 bases and V 3 bases, and 1 base lay outside the gene matches. Germline CDR1 and CDR2: SGDLS and YYNGEE. This CDR3 comprises 14 residues. The CDR3 DNA is TGTGCCAGCAGCGCGGACAGGGGGCATTCACCCCTCCACTTT. It codes for CASSADRGHSPLHF.

The chain employs TRBV30 and TRBJ1-3, with D uncertain. Germline loops: CDR1 GTSNPN, CDR2 SVGIG (reference sequence). CDR3 length equals 15 residues. The V and J ends lost 0 bases and 0 bases respectively, with 9 bases between them. The CDR3 nucleotides are TGTGCCTGGAGTGTAGCAGGTCTCTCTGGAAACACCATATATTTT. Translation: CAWSVAGLSGNTIYF.

This chain links TRBV7-9 with TRBJ2-7, with D maybe TRBD1 (5 bases). Germline lookup yields CDR1 SEHNR and CDR2 FQNEAQ (reference sequence). The CDR3 runs 14 residues. V shed 4 bases and J shed 1 base, with 11 bases lying between them. Here the CDR3 DNA reads TGTGCCAGCAGCTACCCCAGGGCGTCCTACGAGCAGTACTTC. Protein sequence: CASSYPRASYEQYF.

This chain uses TRBV6-5 with TRBJ2-1; TRBD2 agrees at 12 bases. Per germline, CDR1 MNHEY and CDR2 SVGAGI. Germline trimming cut 6 bases from V and 3 bases from J; bases unmatched to any gene: 3. The length of the CDR3 is 15 residues. CDR3 coding DNA: TGTGCCAGCAGAAGGACTAGCGGGGTCTACAATGAGCAGTTCTTC. It encodes CASRRTSGVYNEQFF.

The V call is TRBV2, the J call TRBJ2-1; weak D call: TRBD1 (6 bases). The germline V and J ends were trimmed by 7 bases and 5 bases, with 15 bases remaining between them. The CDR3 loop spans 14 amino acids. Germline CDR1 and CDR2: SNHLY and FYNNEI. The CDR3 DNA reads as TGTGCCAGCACTCGGCTAGCAGGGGACAATGAGCAGTTCTTC. Its translation: CASTRLAGDNEQFF. The whole variable domain, filled in from reference TRBV2 and TRBJ2-1, reads EPEVTQTPSHQVTQMGQEVILRCVPISNHLYFYWYRQILGQKVEFLVSFYNNEISEKSEIFDDQFSVERPDGSNFTLKIRSTKLEDSAMYFCASTRLAGDNEQFFGPGTRLTVL.

This chain connects TRBV5-6 to TRBJ1-2; possibly TRBD1 for D (5 bases). The CDR3 contains 15 residues. Between the trimmed V and J ends, which lost 1 base and 3 bases, there was a span of 13 bases. CDR1 is SGHDT, CDR2 YYEEEE, per germline. DNA for the CDR3: TGTGCCAGCAGCTTGCTTATCAGGGAGCACTATGGCTACACCTTC. It is translated as CASSLLIREHYGYTF.

This sequence joins TRBV9 and TRBJ2-5; 7 nucleotides agree with TRBD2. The germline gives CDR1 SGDLS, CDR2 YYNGEE. The CDR3 covers 14 residues. Germline trimming cut 3 bases from V and 0 bases from J; bases unmatched to any gene: 2. The CDR3 DNA reads as TGTGCCAGCAGCGCCGGGACTAACCAAGAGACCCAGTACTTC. Protein: CASSAGTNQETQYF. Filled out from reference TRBV9 and TRBJ2-5, the complete variable domain reads DSGVTQTPKHLITATGQRVTLRCSPRSGDLSVYWYQQSLDQGLQFLIQYYNGEERAKGNILERFSAQQFPDLHSELNLSSLELGDSALYFCASSAGTNQETQYFGPGTRLLVL.

The V and J genes are TRBV30 and TRBJ1-2; TRBD1 matches 10 bases. This CDR3 contains 15 residues. V was clipped by 5 bases and J by 3 bases; unmatched bases: 9. Germline lookup yields CDR1 GTSNPN and CDR2 SVGIG (reference sequence). This chain's CDR3 is CAWSPPGTGDYGYTF. The CDR3, as DNA: TGTGCCTGGTCCCCCCCCGGGACAGGGGACTATGGCTACACCTTC.

V usage is TRBV5-6 and J usage is TRBJ1-1, with D unresolved. CDR1 and CDR2 from the germline V gene are SGHDT and YYEEEE. The CDR3 sequence is 15 residues long. V lost 0 bases to trimming and J lost 5 bases, with 14 bases between them. The CDR3 DNA is TGTGCCAGCAGCTTGGCGAGGGCTCTAGGGACTGAAGCTTTCTTT. Its protein product is CASSLARALGTEAFF. Drawing the rest from reference TRBV5-6 and TRBJ1-1, the complete variable domain is DAGVTQSPTHLIKTRGQQVTLRCSPKSGHDTVSWYQQALGQGPQFIFQYYEEEERQRGNFPDRFSGHQFPNYSSELNVNALLLGDSALYLCASSLARALGTEAFFGQGTRLTVV.

The rearrangement joins TRBV4-1 to TRBJ2-1; D not certain. Trimming pared 4 bases from V and 14 bases from J, leaving 12 bases between. The germline V gene has CDR1 MGHRA and CDR2 YSYEKL. This CDR3 contains 11 residues. Here the CDR3 reads CASSPSGTKFF. In DNA, the CDR3 is TGCGCCAGCAGCCCCTCGGGTACGAAGTTCTTC.

The chain links TRBV7-2 to TRBJ2-7; 9 bases are a match to TRBD2. V gave up 3 bases and J gave up 0 bases; unmatched junction bases: 0. The CDR3 runs to 14 residues. Germline V gene sequence: CDR1 SGHTA, CDR2 FQGNSA. For the CDR3, the DNA is TGTGCCAGCAGCTTGACTAGCGGCTCCTACGAGCAGTACTTC. The encoded protein is CASSLTSGSYEQYF. Full variable domain (remainder filled in from reference TRBV7-2 and TRBJ2-7): GAGVSQSPSNKVTEKGKDVELRCDPISGHTALYWYRQSLGQGLEFLIYFQGNSAPDKSGLPSDRFSAERTGGSVSTLTIQRTQQEDSAVYLCASSLTSGSYEQYFGPGTRLTVT.

V is TRBV5-1 and J is TRBJ2-2, with 10 bases matching TRBD2. V shed 3 bases and J 5 bases; nucleotides not matched to a gene: 7. The CDR3 covers 16 residues. CDR1 is SGHRS, CDR2 YFSETQ, per germline. The CDR3 sequence: CASSSLLAGRTGELFF. The CDR3 coding sequence is TGCGCCAGCAGCTCCTTACTAGCGGGGAGGACCGGGGAGCTGTTTTTT. Complete variable domain (other parts from reference TRBV5-1 and TRBJ2-2): KAGVTQTPRYLIKTRGQQVTLSCSPISGHRSVSWYQQTPGQGLQFLFEYFSETQRNKGNFPGRFSGRQFSNSRSEMNVSTLELGDSALYLCASSSLLAGRTGELFFGEGSRLTVL.

V gene TRBV9 combines with J gene TRBJ2-1; a possible D gene is TRBD1 (7 bases). V lost 3 bases and J 5 bases, leaving 18 bases between the germline ends. The CDR3 loop spans 16 amino acids. The germline gives CDR1 SGDLS, CDR2 YYNGEE. CDR3 in amino acids: CASSGKGAGTHNEQFF. The CDR3 DNA is TGTGCCAGCAGCGGGAAGGGGGCGGGAACTCACAATGAGCAGTTCTTC.

V and J are TRBV7-9 and TRBJ2-3; no clear D. This CDR3 contains 12 residues. Germline lookup yields CDR1 SEHNR and CDR2 FQNEAQ (reference sequence). The V gene lost 3 bases and the J gene lost 4 bases, with 5 bases spanning the gap. The CDR3: CASSLQADTQYF. CDR3 in DNA: TGTGCCAGCAGCTTGCAGGCAGATACGCAGTATTTT.

In nucleotides, the CDR3 is TGTGCCAGCAGCTTGGGACTAGCGACCTACGAGCAGTACTTC. This encodes CASSLGLATYEQYF. The J gene is TRBJ2-7, the V gene TRBV5-4, with 8 nucleotides matching TRBD2. The CDR3 runs 14 residues. The ends lost 0 bases at V and 2 bases at J; junction bases unmatched: 1. Germline V gene lookup returns CDR1 SGHNT and CDR2 YYREEE (reference sequence).

This clone was observed a few times. This chain uses TRBV7-9 with TRBJ2-1, with TRBD1 identical over 7 bases. The germline V gene encodes CDR1 SEHNR and CDR2 FQNEAQ (reference sequence). The trim removed 6 bases at V and 6 bases at J, leaving 2 bases unmatched. The CDR3 is made up of 12 amino acids. CDR3 residues: CASRNRGNEQFF. The CDR3 bases are TGTGCCAGCAGAAACAGGGGCAATGAGCAGTTCTTC.

This clone was detected a few times. J is TRBJ1-2 and V is TRBV5-1, with 7 nucleotides matching TRBD1. Germline CDR1 and CDR2: SGHRS and YFSETQ. The J segment lost 6 bases and the V segment lost 2 bases, leaving 13 bases of the junction unmatched. The CDR3 is 16 amino acids. CDR3 sequence: CASSLAGQPALDGYTF. In DNA form, the CDR3 reads TGCGCCAGCAGCTTAGCGGGACAGCCGGCCCTAGATGGCTACACCTTC.

The chain is built from TRBV29-1 and TRBJ2-5, with D perhaps TRBD2 (6 bases). The CDR3 extends over 14 amino acids. The V end lost 4 bases, the J end lost 4 bases, and 16 bases lay between the germline ends. Per the germline V gene, CDR1 is SQVTM and CDR2 is ANQGSEA. The CDR3 reads CSVVGSGPRETQYF. The CDR3 DNA is TGCAGCGTTGTCGGGAGTGGTCCCCGAGAGACCCAGTACTTC.

The rearrangement uses TRBV29-1 and TRBJ1-3, with D possibly being TRBD1 (6 bases). Germline CDR1 SQVTM, CDR2 ANQGSEA. The CDR3 contains 14 residues. With 1 base removed from V and 8 bases from J, the gap between germline ends came to 15 bases. CDR3 protein: CSVEVRGEGHTIYF. For the CDR3, the DNA is TGCAGCGTTGAAGTCAGGGGTGAAGGTCACACCATATATTTT.

This clone came up once. The chain couples TRBV27 to TRBJ1-4; the D is unclear. Germline CDR1 reads MNHEY; CDR2 reads SMNVEV (reference sequence). The CDR3 spans 15 residues. V gave up 2 bases and J gave up 8 bases, with 15 bases separating them. The CDR3 loop reads CASSLGRSGKEKLFF. CDR3 DNA: TGTGCCAGCAGTTTAGGACGGTCGGGGAAAGAAAAACTGTTTTTT.